The 6 T cell receptor beta chains below come from one sample, sequenced in a study of shared clonotypes between healthy human individuals. Clones were read by immunoSEQ multiplex PCR, and TCRdb kept only the in-frame ones, dropping some. The data contain roughly 300,000 clones, roughly 80% of them singletons. The specimen sequenced was memory CD4+ T cells sorted from blood. Subset specified: CD45RA-negative fraction. Source of these receptors: a man aged 25-40 years in good health.

The chain uses TRBV2 and TRBJ1-5, with D unclear. Germline V lookup: CDR1 SNHLY, CDR2 FYNNEI. The CDR3 sequence is 13 residues long. Trimming cost V 8 bases and J 0 bases, with 8 bases left between them. Here the CDR3 DNA reads TGTGCCAGCGGCGTACTTAGCAATCAGCCCCAGCATTTT. This gives the protein CASGVLSNQPQHF.

The genes are TRBV5-6 and TRBJ2-7; 11 bases map to TRBD2. The CDR3 spans 17 residues. V lost 1 base, J lost 3 bases, and 9 bases stayed unmatched. Per the germline V gene, CDR1 is SGHDT and CDR2 is YYEEEE. CDR3 region: CASSLRDPGTSGYEQYF. The CDR3, as DNA: TGTGCCAGCAGCTTGAGGGACCCCGGGACTAGCGGCTACGAGCAGTACTTC.

J is TRBJ2-5 and V is TRBV28; 10 bases line up with TRBD1. The germline V gene encodes CDR1 MDHEN and CDR2 SYDVKM. The length of the CDR3 is 17 residues. Trimming cost V 3 bases and J 5 bases; bases outside gene matches: 12. The CDR3 nucleotides are TGTGCCAGCAGTTTCGTTTTGGGACAGGGGATTTGGGAGACCCAGTACTTC. Translating it yields CASSFVLGQGIWETQYF. Based on the CDR3 plus reference TRBV28 and TRBJ2-5, the full variable domain is DVKVTQSSRYLVKRTGEKVFLECVQDMDHENMFWYRQDPGLGLRLIYFSYDVKMKEKGDIPEGYSVSREKKERFSLILESASTNQTSMYLCASSFVLGQGIWETQYFGPGTRLLVL.

This chain uses TRBV6-5 with TRBJ1-3; 7 bases match TRBD1. J was trimmed by 1 base and V by 8 bases; bases with no gene match: 8. Germline V lookup: CDR1 MNHEY, CDR2 SVGAGI. The CDR3 runs to 15 residues. The CDR3 DNA is TGTGCCAGCGGGAAAGGGGGCCGATCTGGAAACACCATATATTTT. Protein sequence: CASGKGGRSGNTIYF.

The rearrangement joins TRBV5-1 to TRBJ2-1; 10 nucleotides match TRBD2. Germline CDR1 reads SGHRS; CDR2 reads YFSETQ. V was pared by 0 bases and J by 6 bases, with 3 bases of the junction left unmatched. This CDR3 region has 15 residues. DNA for the CDR3: TGCGCCAGCAGCTTGGTGTCTAGCGGGAGCAATGAGCAGTTCTTC. Translated, it gives CASSLVSSGSNEQFF.

On this clone itself: A much more abundant neighbour one base away suggests this may be a read error. This same CDR3 is encoded by further DNA sequences in the sample. The genes are TRBV7-3 and TRBJ2-2, with D perhaps assigned TRBD1 or TRBD2 (6 bases each). V was clipped by 4 bases and J by 4 bases, with 13 bases between them. The CDR3 loop spans 15 amino acids. Germline-derived CDR1 and CDR2 are SGHTA and FQGTGA. The CDR3 is CASSSIGGRTGELFF. Here the CDR3 DNA reads TGTGCCAGCAGCTCGATAGGGGGGCGCACCGGGGAGCTGTTTTTT.